This T cell receptor (beta chain) originates from a study of cytomegalovirus exposure and HLA in healthy donors (TCRdb year 2017). About the study as a whole: An earlier analysis of roughly 500 of the donors reported under 300 Gb of sequence data and around 100 million unique TCR beta sequences obtained from about 179 million T cells. Among the approximately 430 genotyped donors, under 90% belonged to the genetic ancestry cluster associated with self-reported Caucasian donors. Typing coverage varied by locus: about 620-630 donors for A, B, C, DRB1 and DQB1; roughly 520 for DQA1; around 570 for DPA1; more than 450 for DPB1. In an earlier analysis of several hundred of the donors, high-throughput TCR beta sequencing was used to judge whether each TCR beta V gene segment behaved as functional or pseudogenic. Both class I and class II loci were covered by HLA typing, at four-digit resolution. A later genetic analysis used genome-wide SNP genotypes for about three fifths of the roughly 700 donors, treating that subset as a discovery cohort. The later analysis used no new phenotypic data to find candidate immune exposures, relying instead on TCR beta sequences and their occurrence across donors. An early release that covered fewer than 800 HLA-typed donors contained approximately 300 gigabases of sequencing data and 65 million to 100 million unique TCR sequences. The study was designed to test whether signatures of past pathogen exposure could be identified by cataloging public T cell receptors. Every discovery cohort repertoire had been produced on one sequencing platform. Using immunosequencing, the study profiled T cell repertoires from 500 to 800 subjects and related those repertoires to cytomegalovirus serostatus. To study patterns of TCR occurrence, a later analysis re-analyzed previously published TCR beta repertoires from 500 to 850 donors and added high-resolution HLA genotyping. On average, around 240,000 unique TCR beta nucleotide sequences were sequenced per donor among fewer than 500 genotyped donors of the cohort, with 15% to 20% of those sequences being non-productive. In addition to the first cohort of 666 subjects, a separate validation cohort of approximately 110 different subjects was used. Five DR-DQ haplotypes were treated as single units for association and clustering because of strong linkage in the cohort. To predict cytomegalovirus infection status, the study brought together high-throughput TCR immunosequencing, statistical association of individual TCRs with disease status, and machine learning. Donor age, sex, ethnicity and CMV serostatus were compiled alongside the repertoire data. General findings and caveats noted by the study authors: Sequencing depth was assumed to be roughly uniform across donors in the presence/absence analyses, though that assumption may not hold. The authors suggested that the approach could potentially be extended to other disease states and immunological phenotypes. In a later analysis, most CMV-associated TCR beta chains were found to appear HLA-restricted, with HLA associations seemingly driven largely by CMV exposure. CMV serostatus was the only immune exposure information available for the cohort. About 17 rarely observed V segments, including chromosome 9 orphons, were excluded from the earlier analysis of a few hundred of the donors because counts were too low. The cohort was sequenced for TCR beta chains only, and without alpha or paired-chain data the features that could be detected were limited. In a later analysis, some 18,000 TCR beta sequences were associated with specific HLA alleles at a false discovery rate of 0.05. V-gene and J-gene trimming of TCR beta chains was associated with a missense DCLRE1C variant in a later genetic analysis, and the association was replicated in an independent cohort. A further reported finding was that TCR beta sequences accurately predicted the HLA-A and HLA-B alleles for most subjects in the first cohort. In a later analysis, HLA-associated TCR beta chains were found to be more clonally expanded and to have lower generation probabilities than equally common non-associated chains. Cytomegalovirus status was reported to be diagnosed by the classifier with high specificity and sensitivity in both the original and validation cohorts. According to a later analysis, TCR association rates differed among HLA loci, with DRB1 alleles showing the most associated TCRs and HLA-C alleles showing the fewest. Because HLA typing was missing for some donors at each locus, association tests included only the typed subset. According to a later analysis, parvovirus B19, influenza, CMV and Epstein-Barr virus appeared linked to several top co-occurrence clusters. The study gave a list of 150 to 200 TCR beta chains associated with cytomegalovirus. Most TCR sequences were observed very rarely across donors, whereas some public TCRs were present in many individuals. According to a later genetic analysis, donors in an Asian-associated ancestry cluster had fewer N-insertions in productive TCRs than the roughly 670-donor mean. Broadly in line with IMGT annotations, most TCR beta V segments showed up in productive rearrangements about 87% or about 30% of the time in an earlier analysis of around 600 of the donors. A few of the identified cytomegalovirus-associated TCR beta chains were confirmed in vitro to be specific for cytomegalovirus antigens. Linkage disequilibrium might explain the correlated functional status among segregating V segments, but an unknown experimental factor could not be excluded. The sequencing pipeline was judged likely to have produced a cluster of highly shared sequence variants as a technical artifact. Strong co-occurrence of HLA alleles, especially DR and DQ, made assigning TCR associations to individual alleles difficult.

The cohort comprised some 680 healthy bone marrow donors. At the time of sampling, all cohort members were nominally healthy, though unrecorded immune exposures were likely present. The donor was CMV seronegative and was included in the group of 352 seronegative cohort members. A peripheral blood sample was collected from each donor, and TCR beta sequencing was performed on peripheral blood mononuclear cells. The Qiagen DNeasy Blood Extraction Kit was used to extract genomic DNA from the blood cell samples. Note on this clone: No cognate antigen has been identified for it. No quality values exist for individual bases; no much larger clone is one base distant. Other DNA sequences from this sample encode an identical CDR3 as well.

The library was made by the immunoSEQ multiplex PCR assay. A mixture of 60 forward primers for TCR Vbeta segments and 13 reverse primers for TCR Jbeta segments was used in the multiplex PCR. Amplification of the CDR3 region of rearranged TCR beta genes was performed with a multiplex PCR assay on genomic DNA. The Illumina HiSeq System was used to sequence the amplified TCR beta libraries as 87-base-pair reads. From the authors' description of their analysis: A later analysis counted some 80 million unique TCR beta chains across the 550 to 750 repertoires, and some 11 million of these chains were shared by at least two donors. To remove PCR and sequencing errors, raw reads were error-corrected and collapsed into unique sequences using a nearest-neighbor algorithm that merged closely related sequences. To assign V, D and J gene segments, CDR3 sequences were aligned to IMGT reference sequences. Each retained sequence needed at least a six-nucleotide match to both a V gene segment and a J gene segment. A rearrangement counted as productive if the CDR3 had no stop codons and remained in frame with V and J, and every other rearrangement counted as non-productive. Following IMGT convention, CDR3 was defined as the stretch from the second conserved V-encoded cysteine to the conserved J-encoded phenylalanine. The earlier analysis of 587 of the donors excluded sequences that lacked an unambiguous match to a single V gene segment. An earlier analysis of some 610 of the donors called V segments functional above 56.7% productive rearrangements and segregating when the between-donor standard deviation exceeded 5%. A statistical classification framework was built for diagnosing cytomegalovirus status from the catalog of TCR beta chain sequences. A later analysis assigned V and J genes by comparing TCR nucleotide sequences with IMGT/GENE-DB human TR gene sequences. The TCRdist pipeline was used in a later analysis to assign CDR3 sequences and most-parsimonious VDJ recombination scenarios. A later analysis defined each TCR beta chain by its CDR3 amino acid sequence plus V-gene family, and excluded reads lacking a unique V-gene family. As a way to deal with suspected cross-contamination and a sequencing artifact, a later analysis dropped hundreds of nucleotide sequences that were highly shared and had low generation probability. A later analysis calculated a clonal expansion index for each public chain from normalized within-repertoire ranks of inferred template counts. In a later analysis, generation probabilities were computed with a VDJ recombination model fitted to out-of-frame rearrangements, and the resulting probabilities were checked against IGoR. In a later analysis, TCR-TCR, TCR-HLA and TCR-CMV co-occurrence was scored with hypergeometric tests, and a repertoire-size bias correction was applied to TCR pairs. A later analysis estimated false discovery rates by permuting HLA or CMV assignments 20 times. In a later analysis, co-occurring TCRs were grouped using DBSCAN, with TCRdist sequence similarity added in when clustering inside HLA-allele-positive subsets. Co-occurrence clustering excluded repertoires with fewer than 30,000 or more than 120,000 public chains, plus five with anomalous nucleotide sharing. The table was pulled from immuneACCESS by TCRdb, which kept in-frame rearrangements only. Such tables lose some clones; where checked, under half of the loss comes from unresolved V genes, and the rest has no known cause. The DNA was the basis for D and trimming; V, J and clone size are from that table. In this sample the table shows some 52,000 clones, approximately 70% of which occur a single time. The ten largest account for roughly 2.9% of the sample.

The TCR sequence derives from a man aged 18 to 29 in good health and CMV-seronegative. The specimen was PBMCs.

The CDR3 in this case is CAISESDRGYGYTF. The nucleotide sequence reads as follows: TGTGCCATCAGTGAGTCGGACAGGGGTTATGGCTACACCTTC. The chain joins TRBV10-3 to TRBJ1-2, with 9 central nucleotides matching TRBD1. Ends trimmed: V by 0 bases, J by 5 bases; bases unmatched to a gene: 1. The CDR3 starts with the cysteine, ends with the phenylalanine, and has 14 residues. The DNA shown is the 42-base CDR3, in frame from base 1. The germline V gene specifies ENHRY as CDR1 and SYGVKD as CDR2.